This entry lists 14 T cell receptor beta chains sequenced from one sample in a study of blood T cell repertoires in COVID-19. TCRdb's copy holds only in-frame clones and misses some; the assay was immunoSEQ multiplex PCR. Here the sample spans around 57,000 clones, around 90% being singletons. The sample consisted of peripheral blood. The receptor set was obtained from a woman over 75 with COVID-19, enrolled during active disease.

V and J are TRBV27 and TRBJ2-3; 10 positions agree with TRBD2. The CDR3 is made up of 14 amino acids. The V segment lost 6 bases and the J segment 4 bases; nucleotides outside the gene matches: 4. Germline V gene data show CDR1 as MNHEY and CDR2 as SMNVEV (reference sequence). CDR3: CASRLAGYSDTQYF. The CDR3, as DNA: TGTGCCAGCAGACTAGCGGGGTATTCAGATACGCAGTATTTT.

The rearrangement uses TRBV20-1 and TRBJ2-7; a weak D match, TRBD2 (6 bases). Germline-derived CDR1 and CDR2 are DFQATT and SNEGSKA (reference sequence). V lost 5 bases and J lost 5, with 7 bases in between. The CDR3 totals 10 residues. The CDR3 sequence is CSAGEDEQYF. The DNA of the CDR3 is TGCAGTGCTGGGGAGGACGAGCAGTACTTC.

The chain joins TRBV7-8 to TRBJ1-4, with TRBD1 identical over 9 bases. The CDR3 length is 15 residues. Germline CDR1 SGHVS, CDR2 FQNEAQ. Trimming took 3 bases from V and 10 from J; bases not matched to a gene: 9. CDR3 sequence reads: CASSLSGTGSGKLFF. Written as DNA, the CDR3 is TGTGCCAGCAGCTTGTCCGGGACAGGGTCTGGAAAACTGTTTTTT.

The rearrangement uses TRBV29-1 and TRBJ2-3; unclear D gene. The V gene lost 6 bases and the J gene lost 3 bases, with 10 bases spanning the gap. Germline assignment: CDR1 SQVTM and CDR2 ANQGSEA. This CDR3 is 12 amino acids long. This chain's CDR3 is CSVGDNTDTQYF. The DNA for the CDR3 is TGCAGCGTCGGTGACAATACAGATACGCAGTATTTT.

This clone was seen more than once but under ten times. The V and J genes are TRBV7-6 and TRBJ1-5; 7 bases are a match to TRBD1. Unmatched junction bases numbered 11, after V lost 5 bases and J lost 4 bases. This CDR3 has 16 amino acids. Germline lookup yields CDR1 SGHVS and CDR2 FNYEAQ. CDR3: CASSESWGRGNQPQHF. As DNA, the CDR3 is TGTGCCAGCAGCGAAAGCTGGGGCAGGGGGAATCAGCCCCAGCATTTT.

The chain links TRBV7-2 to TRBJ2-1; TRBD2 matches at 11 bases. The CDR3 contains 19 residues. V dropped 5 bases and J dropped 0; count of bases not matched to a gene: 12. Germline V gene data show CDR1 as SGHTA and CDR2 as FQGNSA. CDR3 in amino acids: CASSTPRISGGDSYNEQFF. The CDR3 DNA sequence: TGTGCCAGCAGCACCCCTAGAATTAGCGGGGGGGACTCCTACAATGAGCAGTTCTTC.

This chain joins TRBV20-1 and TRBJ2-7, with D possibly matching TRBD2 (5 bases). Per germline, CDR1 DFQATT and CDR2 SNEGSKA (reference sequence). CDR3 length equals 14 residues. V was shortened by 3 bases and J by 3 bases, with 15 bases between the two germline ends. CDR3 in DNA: TGCAGTGCTAGTCCTAAAGCGGACCACTACGAGCAGTACTTC. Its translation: CSASPKADHYEQYF.

The CDR3 loop is CASVSGSGYTF. In nucleotides, the CDR3 is TGCGCCAGCGTATCAGGTTCTGGCTACACCTTC. This chain joins TRBV5-1 and TRBJ1-2; D uncertain. The CDR3 covers 11 residues. Germline loops: CDR1 SGHRS, CDR2 YFSETQ. Trimming cost V 7 bases and J 7 bases, with 11 bases left between them.

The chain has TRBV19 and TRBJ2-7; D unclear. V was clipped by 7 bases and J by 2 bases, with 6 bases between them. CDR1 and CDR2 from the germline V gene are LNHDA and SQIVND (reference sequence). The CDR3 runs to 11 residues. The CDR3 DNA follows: TGTGCCAGTACCGACACCTACGAGCAGTACTTC. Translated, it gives CASTDTYEQYF.

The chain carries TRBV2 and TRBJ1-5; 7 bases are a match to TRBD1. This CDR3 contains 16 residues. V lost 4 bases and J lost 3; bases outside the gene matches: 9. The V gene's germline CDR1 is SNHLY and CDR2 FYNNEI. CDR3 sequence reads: CASSGTGTVHNQPQHF. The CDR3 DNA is TGTGCCAGCAGTGGGACCGGGACAGTACACAATCAGCCCCAGCATTTT.

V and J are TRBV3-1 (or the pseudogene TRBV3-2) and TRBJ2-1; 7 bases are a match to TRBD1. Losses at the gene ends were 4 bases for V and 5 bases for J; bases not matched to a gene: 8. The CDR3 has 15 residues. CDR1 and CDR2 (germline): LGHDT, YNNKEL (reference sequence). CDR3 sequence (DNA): TGTGCCAGCAGCCGGACAGTAGGGGGCCACAATGAGCAGTTCTTC. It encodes CASSRTVGGHNEQFF.

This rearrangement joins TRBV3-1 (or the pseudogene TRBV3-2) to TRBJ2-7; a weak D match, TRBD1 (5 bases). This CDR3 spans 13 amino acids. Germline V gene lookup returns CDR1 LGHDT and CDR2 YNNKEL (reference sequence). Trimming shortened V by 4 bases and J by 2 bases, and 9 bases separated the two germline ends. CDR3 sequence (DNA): TGTGCCAGCAGCCCGACAGAAGCCTACGAGCAGTACTTC. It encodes CASSPTEAYEQYF.

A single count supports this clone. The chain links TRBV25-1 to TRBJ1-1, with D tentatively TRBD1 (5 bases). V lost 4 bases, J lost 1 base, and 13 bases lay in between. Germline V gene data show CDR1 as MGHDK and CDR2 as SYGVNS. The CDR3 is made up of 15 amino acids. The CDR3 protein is CASSVWGGRNTEAFF. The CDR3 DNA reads TGTGCCAGCAGTGTATGGGGGGGACGGAACACTGAAGCTTTCTTT. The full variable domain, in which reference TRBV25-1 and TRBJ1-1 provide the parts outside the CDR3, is EADIYQTPRYLVIGTGKKITLECSQTMGHDKMYWYQQDPGMELHLIHYSYGVNSTEKGDLSSESTVSRIRTEHFPLTLESARPSHTSQYLCASSVWGGRNTEAFFGQGTRLTVV.

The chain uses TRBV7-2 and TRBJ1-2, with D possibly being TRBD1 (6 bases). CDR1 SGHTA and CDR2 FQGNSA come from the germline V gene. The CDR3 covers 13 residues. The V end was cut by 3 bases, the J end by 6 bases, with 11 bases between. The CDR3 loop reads CASSFENRDGYTF. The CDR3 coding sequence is TGTGCCAGCAGCTTTGAGAACAGGGATGGCTACACCTTC.